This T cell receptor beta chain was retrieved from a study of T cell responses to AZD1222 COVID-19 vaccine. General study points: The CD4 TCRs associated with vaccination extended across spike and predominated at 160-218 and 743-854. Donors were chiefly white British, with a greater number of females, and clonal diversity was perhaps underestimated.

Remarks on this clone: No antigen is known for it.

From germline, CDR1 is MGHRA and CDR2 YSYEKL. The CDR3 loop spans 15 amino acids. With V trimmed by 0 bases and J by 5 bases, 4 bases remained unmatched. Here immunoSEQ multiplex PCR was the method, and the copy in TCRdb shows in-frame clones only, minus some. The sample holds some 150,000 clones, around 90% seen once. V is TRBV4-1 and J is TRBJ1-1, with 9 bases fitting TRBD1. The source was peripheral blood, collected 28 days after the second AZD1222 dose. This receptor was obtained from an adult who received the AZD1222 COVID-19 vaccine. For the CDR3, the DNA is TGCGCCAGCAGCCAAGAGGGGACAGGGACTACTGAAGCTTTCTTT. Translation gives CASSQEGTGTTEAFF.